The 8 T cell receptor beta chains below come from one sample, sequenced in a study of shared clonotypes between healthy human individuals. Profiled with immunoSEQ multiplex PCR; TCRdb holds only in-frame clones, not every one. There are some 660,000 clones in the sample; approximately 73% occur only once, and around 2% lies in the top ten. Sequenced input: memory CD4+ T cells sorted from blood. The subset here: CD45RA-negative fraction. The receptors here all came from a woman under 40 in good health.

Remarks on this clone: Other DNA variants within this sample encode the same CDR3. The chain is built from TRBV6-5 and TRBJ1-2; TRBD1 matches 8 bases. After removal of 5 bases from V and 4 bases from J, the junction contained 3 bases not matched to a gene. Germline CDR1 is MNHEY and CDR2 is SVGAGI. The CDR3 covers 13 residues. CDR3 in DNA: TGTGCCAGCAGTACCGGACAGGGCTATGGCTACACCTTC. Translated: CASSTGQGYGYTF.

The J gene is TRBJ2-1, the V gene TRBV19; D possibly uses TRBD1 or TRBD2 (5 bases each). V was clipped by 1 base and J by 0 bases, with 7 bases between them. This CDR3 has 15 amino acids. Germline CDR1 LNHDA, CDR2 SQIVND (reference sequence). The DNA for the CDR3 is TGTGCCAGTAGTATAGCCGGGACCTCCTACAATGAGCAGTTCTTC. It translates to CASSIAGTSYNEQFF.

The chain has TRBV28 and TRBJ2-7; D not resolved. The V end lost 5 bases, the J end lost 3 bases, and 11 bases lay between the germline ends. Germline-derived CDR1 and CDR2 are MDHEN and SYDVKM. The length of the CDR3 is 13 residues. CDR3 in amino acids: CASSQDGIYEQYF. The CDR3 bases are TGTGCCAGCAGTCAAGACGGAATCTACGAGCAGTACTTC.

This clone was seen only once. The V gene is TRBV4-1, the J gene TRBJ2-5; the match to TRBD2 covers 11 bases. J gave up 5 bases and V 5 bases, and 7 bases lay outside the gene matches. Germline V gene lookup returns CDR1 MGHRA and CDR2 YSYEKL. This CDR3 spans 15 amino acids. The DNA for the CDR3 is TGCGCCAGCAGCGATTATAGCGGGAGGGAGGAGACCCAGTACTTC. Translation gives CASSDYSGREETQYF.

This clone came up a few times. CDR3 protein: CASSKLAGGFDEQFF. The CDR3 region has the DNA TGTGCCAGTAGTAAGCTAGCGGGAGGGTTCGATGAGCAGTTCTTC. The chain couples TRBV19 to TRBJ2-1, with 12 bases lining up with TRBD2. This CDR3 contains 15 residues. Germline-derived CDR1 and CDR2 are LNHDA and SQIVND (reference sequence). Trimming removed 4 bases from V and 8 bases from J; junction bases left unmatched: 6.

Only a few counts were recorded for this clone. The chain uses TRBV7-9 and TRBJ2-7; the match to TRBD2 covers 8 bases. The CDR3 length is 17 residues. Germline loops: CDR1 SEHNR, CDR2 FQNEAQ (reference sequence). V gave up 2 bases and J gave up 0 bases; unmatched junction bases: 9. The CDR3: CASSLFIGGRSSYEQYF. The CDR3 DNA reads TGTGCCAGCAGCTTATTCATCGGCGGGAGGAGCTCCTACGAGCAGTACTTC.

The chain carries TRBV27 and TRBJ2-7; D gene unclear. The germline V gene has CDR1 MNHEY and CDR2 SMNVEV (reference sequence). Trimming took 4 bases from V and 6 from J, leaving 13 bases between them. The CDR3 runs 13 residues. This chain's CDR3 is CASSSQNSGEQYF. CDR3 coding DNA: TGTGCCAGCAGTTCTCAGAATTCGGGCGAGCAGTACTTC.

V gene TRBV5-1 combines with J gene TRBJ2-7, with 15 nucleotides matching TRBD2. CDR3 size: 16 residues. CDR1 is SGHRS, CDR2 YFSETQ, per germline. Trimming took 0 bases from V and 5 from J; bases not matched to a gene: 3. The CDR3 protein is CASSLGGLAGGNEQYF. The CDR3 DNA sequence: TGCGCCAGCAGCTTGGGGGGACTAGCGGGAGGCAACGAGCAGTACTTC.